Listed below are T cell receptor beta chains from one sample, sequenced in a study of shared clonotypes between healthy human individuals. This table comes from immunoSEQ multiplex PCR, and its TCRdb copy is limited to in-frame clones, with some not included. The data show about 1 million clones, with 60% to 80% seen just once and over 1.3% held by the top ten. Sequences were obtained from memory CD4+ T cells sorted from blood. Source of these receptors: a man aged 18 to 29 in good health. CDR3s include the opening cysteine and the closing phenylalanine or tryptophan. A D gene is named only where the DNA matches it firmly. Part of the rows lack a size; the others show once, few, many or a class for expanded clones.

size	D	V	J	DNA	CDR3
medium-sized	.	TRBV2	TRBJ2-6	TGTGCCAGCAGTGATGAGCAATCTGGGGCCAACGTCCTGACTTTC	CASSDEQSGANVLTF
.	TRBD1	TRBV7-8	TRBJ2-7	TGTGCCAGCAGCTTAGGAATCTGGGACAGGAACTCCTACGAGCAGTACTTC	CASSLGIWDRNSYEQYF
once	.	TRBV30	TRBJ1-1	TGTGCCTGGAGTCCCGGTACGGGGGCTGAAGCTTTCTTT	CAWSPGTGAEAFF
once	.	TRBV5-1	TRBJ1-2	TGCGCCAGCAGCTTGGACAGTACCTATGGCTACACCTTC	CASSLDSTYGYTF
.	TRBD1	TRBV7-9	TRBJ2-2	TGTGCCAGCAGCCGGGACAGGGGGAGCACCGGGGAGCTGTTTTTT	CASSRDRGSTGELFF
once	.	TRBV6-1	TRBJ1-2	TGTGCCAGCAGTGCGGGTTGGGGAAACGGCTACACCTTC	CASSAGWGNGYTF
.	.	TRBV30	TRBJ2-7	TGTGCCTGGAGTGATAAAGCCTACGAGCAGTACTTC	CAWSDKAYEQYF
.	TRBD1	TRBV28	TRBJ1-5	TGTGCCAGCAGTTTAACAGGGGGGAATCAGCCCCAGCATTTT	CASSLTGGNQPQHF
.	TRBD1	TRBV28	TRBJ1-2	TGTGCCAGCAGTTTAAGGGGGCTGCGCGGCTACACCTTC	CASSLRGLRGYTF
.	TRBD1	TRBV5-1	TRBJ1-1	TGCGCCAGCAGCTTGATGGGGACAGGGAACACTGAAGCTTTCTTT	CASSLMGTGNTEAFF
.	TRBD1	TRBV19	TRBJ1-1	TGTGCCAGTAGTACACAGGGGGCGAGGGGAAACACTGAAGCTTTCTTT	CASSTQGARGNTEAFF
.	TRBD2	TRBV7-7	TRBJ2-5	TGTGCTAGCAGCAGAGGGGAGGGGGAGACCCAGTACTTC	CASSRGEGETQYF
.	.	TRBV30	TRBJ2-5	TGTGCCTGGGCGGCGGGTGTGAAAGAGACCCAGTACTTC	CAWAAGVKETQYF
.	.	TRBV29-1	TRBJ2-7	TGCAGCGTTGAAGATACCCCGGAGCAGTACTTC	CSVEDTPEQYF
.	.	TRBV5-5	TRBJ2-1	TGTGCCAGCAGCTTTAACGGGGCCACCAATGAGCAGTTCTTC	CASSFNGATNEQFF
.	.	TRBV5-1	TRBJ2-4	TGCGCCAGCAGCTTCAACGAGGGAACCATTCAGTACTTC	CASSFNEGTIQYF
.	TRBD1	TRBV6-5	TRBJ1-6	TGTGCCAGCAGTTTGGATACAGGGGGCAGGAATTCACCCCTCCACTTT	CASSLDTGGRNSPLHF
.	TRBD1	TRBV30	TRBJ1-5	TGTGCCTGGACCCGGACAGGGTCGGGGCAGCCCCAGCATTTT	CAWTRTGSGQPQHF
.	.	TRBV5-4	TRBJ2-3	TGTGCCAGCAGTTATGACCCGGGTCTTAGCACAGATACGCAGTATTTT	CASSYDPGLSTDTQYF
medium-sized	TRBD2	TRBV7-9	TRBJ2-2	TGTGCCAGCAGCTTAGCGCCTAGCGGGGGCCGGAACACCGGGGAGCTGTTTTTT	CASSLAPSGGRNTGELFF
.	.	TRBV5-1	TRBJ2-2	TGCGCCAGCAGCTATGAAAGCACCGGGGAGCTGTTTTTT	CASSYESTGELFF
few	.	TRBV7-2	TRBJ1-1	TGTGCCAGCAGCTTAGTTGGGGGAGCTTTCTTT	CASSLVGGAFF
.	TRBD2	TRBV7-9	TRBJ2-7	TGTGCCAGCAGCTTACTGTCTAGCGGGTTGAGCGAGCAGTACTTC	CASSLLSSGLSEQYF
.	.	TRBV5-8	TRBJ2-7	TGTGCCAGCAGCTTATCAGGGGGGGCCCCGTTCTACGAGCAGTACTTC	CASSLSGGAPFYEQYF
.	.	TRBV5-4	TRBJ1-5	TGTGCCAGCAGCTTGGGTGGCAGCAATCAGCCCCAGCATTTT	CASSLGGSNQPQHF
.	TRBD1	TRBV9	TRBJ2-1	TGTGCCAGCAGCCCCCGGACAGGGAGCTCCTACAATGAGCAGTTCTTC	CASSPRTGSSYNEQFF
.	TRBD1	TRBV28	TRBJ1-1	TGTGCCAGCAGTTGGACAGGGGTGGTGAACACTGAAGCTTTCTTT	CASSWTGVVNTEAFF
once	.	TRBV2	TRBJ2-1	TGTGCCAGCAGTGTCCTTTACAATGAGCAGTTCTTC	CASSVLYNEQFF
.	TRBD1	TRBV10-3	TRBJ1-1	TGTGCCGCGCAAGGGGGCGTAACGAGTATAAACACTGAAGCTTTCTTT	CAAQGGVTSINTEAFF
once	.	TRBV30	TRBJ2-4	TGTGCCTGGAGTTGGAGGGGAGTTCCCAAAAACATTCAGTACTTC	CAWSWRGVPKNIQYF
few	.	TRBV10-1	TRBJ2-7	TGCGCCAGCAGTGAGTCGACTACAGGGCCGGCCGAGCAGTACTTC	CASSESTTGPAEQYF
.	TRBD1	TRBV30	TRBJ2-7	TGTGCCTGGAGTGACAGGGGTACTTACGAGCAGTACTTC	CAWSDRGTYEQYF
.	.	TRBV5-1	TRBJ2-3	TGCGCCAGCAGCATACAGCGGAACACAGATACGCAGTATTTT	CASSIQRNTDTQYF
.	.	TRBV27	TRBJ2-3	TGTGCCAGCTGCTTCACAGGGAGTACGCAGTATTTT	CASCFTGSTQYF
once	TRBD1	TRBV18	TRBJ1-1	TGTGCCAGCTCACCCCAGGACAGGGCAAGGGCTTTCTTT	CASSPQDRARAFF
once	TRBD1	TRBV5-6	TRBJ2-1	TGTGCCAGCAGCTTGGCCTTAGGACAGGGGCCCTACAATGAGCAGTTCTTC	CASSLALGQGPYNEQFF
.	.	TRBV30	TRBJ2-2	TGTGCCTGCTCAATCACAGGGGAGCTGTTTTTT	CACSITGELFF
.	.	TRBV10-2	TRBJ1-5	TGCGCCAGCAGTGAGTCGGTAGGACAGCCCCAGCATTTT	CASSESVGQPQHF
few	TRBD1	TRBV6-1	TRBJ1-2	TGTGCCAGCAGTGAAAGGGGGCCGGGGGCCGATGGCTACACCTTC	CASSERGPGADGYTF
.	.	TRBV5-4	TRBJ2-3	TGTGCCAGTAGACGGGAGCGGAGCACAGATACGCAGTATTTT	CASRRERSTDTQYF
once	TRBD1	TRBV19	TRBJ2-5	TGTGCCAGTAGCCCCCTTAGGTCACAACAGGGGGAGACCCAGTACTTC	CASSPLRSQQGETQYF
.	.	TRBV5-1	TRBJ2-1	TGCGCCAGCAGAAGGGACTTCGCCACCTACAATGAGCAGTTCTTC	CASRRDFATYNEQFF
once	.	TRBV6-5	TRBJ2-7	TGTGCCAGCAGTTACTGGGGAAGCGGATCGTACGAGCAGTACTTC	CASSYWGSGSYEQYF
once	TRBD2	TRBV5-1	TRBJ2-7	TGCGCCAGCAGCTTCATAGCGGGGGAGGCCTACGAGCAGTACTTC	CASSFIAGEAYEQYF
many	TRBD1	TRBV30	TRBJ1-2	TGTGCCTGGAGTCCCGGACAGGGGGCCTATGGCTACACCTTC	CAWSPGQGAYGYTF
.	.	TRBV5-8	TRBJ1-5	TGTGCCAGCAGCTTGTATGGGGGCAATCAGCCCCAGCATTTT	CASSLYGGNQPQHF
.	.	TRBV6-1	TRBJ2-1	TGTGCCAGCAGTGAAAATCGCCCAACAGGGTTCTTCGAGCAGTTCTTC	CASSENRPTGFFEQFF
.	TRBD1	TRBV28	TRBJ1-2	TGTGCCAGCAGTTTCCCGCAGGGGGGTGGCTATGGCTACACCTTC	CASSFPQGGGYGYTF
.	.	TRBV5-1	TRBJ2-5	TGCGCCAGCAGCTTGGGGGCTGTAGGGCAGGGCGGACAAGAGACCCAGTACTTC	CASSLGAVGQGGQETQYF
.	TRBD2	TRBV7-2	TRBJ2-1	TGTGCCAGCAGCTCCCGACCGGGACTAGCGGGAGTATACAATGAGCAGTTCTTC	CASSSRPGLAGVYNEQFF
.	.	TRBV28	TRBJ1-1	TGTGCCAGCAGTTTACTGGGAACTGAAGCTTTCTTT	CASSLLGTEAFF
.	.	TRBV6-6	TRBJ2-1	TGTGCCAGCACAGACTGGGGGTACAATGAGCAGTTCTTC	CASTDWGYNEQFF
.	.	TRBV2	TRBJ2-7	TGTGCCAGCTTGAGACTGGCCTCGGGGTACGAGCAGTACTTC	CASLRLASGYEQYF
.	TRBD2	TRBV19	TRBJ2-5	TGTGCCAGTAGTTTTAGCGGGGGCGGGGAGACCCAGTACTTC	CASSFSGGGETQYF
.	TRBD2	TRBV18	TRBJ2-1	TGTGCCAGCTCACCACCTAGCGGGGCGGGCGACAATGAGCAGTTCTTC	CASSPPSGAGDNEQFF
.	.	TRBV9	TRBJ1-1	TGTGCCAGCAGCCCCGCCTTGAACACTGAAGCTTTCTTT	CASSPALNTEAFF
many	.	TRBV7-9	TRBJ1-2	TGTGCCAGCAGCTTAGTCGGGTCAGACTATGGCTACACCTTC	CASSLVGSDYGYTF
.	.	TRBV19	TRBJ2-1	TGTGCCACCACCGGGTGGGATGAGCAGTTCTTC	CATTGWDEQFF
.	TRBD1	TRBV14	TRBJ2-2	TGTGCCAGCAGCCGTCGACAGGGGGCCGGGGAGCTGTTTTTT	CASSRRQGAGELFF
once	.	TRBV19	TRBJ2-7	TGTGCCAGTAGCGACATGCGCGGGTACGAGCAGTACTTC	CASSDMRGYEQYF